Sequencing of this T cell receptor (beta chain) was carried out in a study of OX40 agonist ivuxolimab in advanced cancers. Notes on the study in general: Individuals who were partial responders at 0.1-3.0 mg/kg had clonal expansion that ranked among the lowest. By week 6 at 0.1 to 3.0 mg/kg, blood CD4+ and CD8+ T cells had expanded clonally.

Sequenced by immunoSEQ multiplex PCR; TCRdb stores in-frame clones only, minus some. In the table there are roughly 92,000 clones, roughly 89% of which are singletons. Collection of blood occurred at baseline, at cycle 4 day 1, and at cycle 7 day 1. Turning to this clone: No antigen is known for it.

In germline, CDR1 is LNHNV, CDR2 YYDKDF (reference sequence). Trimming removed 4 bases from V and 6 bases from J, with 10 bases in between. The CDR3 length is 13 residues. The gene calls are TRBV15 and TRBJ1-5; D unclear. This specimen consisted of CD4+ or CD8+ T cells sorted from blood, obtained in a trial of the OX40 agonist ivuxolimab. This TCR derives from an adult with an advanced solid tumor such as melanoma, head and neck, liver or kidney cancer. The CDR3 coding sequence is TGTGCCACCAGCACAGAATGGGGTCAGCCCCAGCATTTT. As protein: CATSTEWGQPQHF.